The clone carrying this T cell receptor (beta chain) was seen repeatedly, ten times or more. The antigen remains unidentified. These data originate in a study of OX40 agonist ivuxolimab in advanced cancers. As for the study in general: Every 2 weeks, patients got intravenous ivuxolimab at one of six dose levels (0.01-10 mg/kg). Study findings and constraints: Clonal expansion from baseline to week 6 occurred in both CD4+ and CD8+ T cells. Partial responders at 0.1-3.0 mg/kg had among the lowest clonal expansion.

The CDR3 runs 15 residues. Germline values: CDR1 SGHDN, CDR2 FVKESK. J was trimmed by 6 bases and V by 0 bases; bases with no gene match: 3. Assay: immunoSEQ multiplex PCR; the TCRdb copy retains only in-frame clones and omits some. The sample lists about 26,000 clones; 60% to 80% were seen once. The sequenced sample was CD4+ or CD8+ T cells sorted from blood, obtained in a trial of the OX40 agonist ivuxolimab. The rearrangement joins TRBV14 to TRBJ2-7, with TRBD2 matching 12 bases. This receptor was taken from an adult with an advanced solid tumor such as melanoma, head and neck, liver or kidney cancer. This CDR3 reads CASSQDVTSGSEQYF. CDR3 sequence (DNA): TGTGCCAGCAGCCAAGATGTGACTAGCGGGAGCGAGCAGTACTTC.